This T cell receptor beta chain was captured by sequencing in a study of blood T cells in healthy people across ages. Study results and limitations: Diversity was higher, and naive CD4+ cells more numerous, in long-lived donors than in aged donors. Bulk PBMC profiling left naive and antigen-experienced comparisons inconclusive. It was held that diversity estimates obtained from one million T cells represented underestimates. It was found that TCR beta diversity correlated strongly with the percentage of naive T cells.

The CDR3 loop spans 18 amino acids. Trimming removed 4 bases at V and 0 bases at J, with 16 bases between. Germline-derived CDR1 and CDR2 are LGHDT and YNNKEL (reference sequence). About this clonotype: Antigen unknown.

It was with a sample-barcoded 5' primer and a J-beta primer mix that a second PCR of roughly 7 to 12 cycles was run. One entry per CDR3 protein results from TCRdb running MiXCR on the 5' RACE reads. This table has fewer than 900,000 distinct CDR3 sequences, roughly 43% appearing once. The chain links TRBV3-1 to TRBJ2-6; D possibly corresponds to TRBD1 (6 bases). The sequencing sample was made of blood. This clonotype was obtained from an older woman in good health. The CDR3 DNA is TGTGCCAGCAGCCGGTACAGGGACCTACACTCTGGGGCCAACGTCCTGACTTTC. It codes for CASSRYRDLHSGANVLTF.